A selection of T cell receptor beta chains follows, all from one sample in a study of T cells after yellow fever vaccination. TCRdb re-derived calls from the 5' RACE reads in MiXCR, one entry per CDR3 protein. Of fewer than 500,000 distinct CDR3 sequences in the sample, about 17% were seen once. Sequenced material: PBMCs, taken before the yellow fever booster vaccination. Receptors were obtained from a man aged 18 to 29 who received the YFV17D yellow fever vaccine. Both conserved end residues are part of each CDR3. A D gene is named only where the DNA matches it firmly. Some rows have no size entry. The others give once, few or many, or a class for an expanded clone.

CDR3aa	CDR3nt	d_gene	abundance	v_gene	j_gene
CATSDPRSNTGELFF	TGTGCCACCAGTGACCCCCGATCGAACACCGGGGAGCTGTTTTTT	.	few	TRBV24-1	TRBJ2-2
CASSPLNRASYNEQFF	TGTGCCAGCAGCCCCCTGAACAGGGCCTCCTACAATGAGCAGTTCTTC	.	few	TRBV9	TRBJ2-1
CATQYSGNTIYF	TGTGCCACCCAGTACTCTGGAAACACCATATATTTT	.	few	TRBV12-3/TRBV12-4	TRBJ1-3
CASSTGNNQPQHF	TGTGCCAGCAGTACAGGGAACAATCAGCCCCAGCATTTT	.	few	TRBV12-3/TRBV12-4	TRBJ1-5
CAWSRGAGYTEAFF	TGTGCCTGGAGTAGGGGGGCGGGGTACACTGAAGCTTTCTTT	.	once	TRBV30	TRBJ1-1
CASSLKTATRELFF	TGCGCCAGCAGCCTGAAGACGGCAACCAGGGAGCTGTTTTTT	.	.	TRBV4-1	TRBJ2-2
CASSGQNGGTQYF	TGTGCCAGCAGTGGACAGAACGGGGGGACCCAGTACTTC	.	.	TRBV6-4	TRBJ2-5
CASSQANYEQYF	TGTGCCAGCTCACAGGCTAACTACGAGCAGTACTTC	.	many	TRBV18	TRBJ2-7
CASSPQRTEYNEQFF	TGTGCCAGCTCACCACAGCGGACGGAATACAATGAGCAGTTCTTC	.	.	TRBV18	TRBJ2-1
CASSLLGAYTEAFF	TGTGCCAGCAGCTTATTGGGGGCATACACTGAAGCTTTCTTT	.	many	TRBV7-2	TRBJ1-1
CASSEGRPSGANVLTF	TGTGCCAGCAGTGAGGGGCGGCCCTCTGGGGCCAACGTCCTGACTTTC	.	few	TRBV2	TRBJ2-6
CSAQVGWGDTQYF	TGCAGCGCTCAAGTCGGGTGGGGAGATACGCAGTATTTT	.	few	TRBV29-1	TRBJ2-3
CASSLVRLAAGTDTQYF	TGTGCCAGCAGCTTAGTCCGGCTAGCGGCAGGCACAGATACGCAGTATTTT	TRBD2	few	TRBV7-2	TRBJ2-3
CASSYRTGGMETQYF	TGTGCCAGCAGCTATAGGACAGGGGGCATGGAGACCCAGTACTTC	TRBD1	.	TRBV13	TRBJ2-5
CSAPHRGRGEKLFF	TGCAGTGCTCCCCACAGGGGGCGGGGTGAAAAACTGTTTTTT	TRBD1	.	TRBV20-1	TRBJ1-4
CASTEERWELFF	TGTGCCAGCACCGAGGAGAGGTGGGAGCTGTTTTTT	.	few	TRBV11-2	TRBJ2-2
CASSPDGDYGYTF	TGTGCCAGCTCACCAGACGGGGACTATGGCTACACCTTC	.	few	TRBV18	TRBJ1-2
CASSLLPGGQETQYF	TGTGCCAGCAGTTTACTCCCGGGGGGGCAAGAGACCCAGTACTTC	TRBD2	.	TRBV6-5	TRBJ2-5
CASSPTTQSSSGNTIYF	TGCGCCAGCAGCCCCACAACACAGTCGAGCTCTGGAAACACCATATATTTT	.	many	TRBV5-1	TRBJ1-3
CSADGGSGGASDTQYF	TGCAGTGCTGACGGCGGGAGTGGGGGGGCCTCAGATACGCAGTATTTT	.	many	TRBV20-1	TRBJ2-3
CASGGLAGADTQYF	TGCGCCAGCGGGGGACTAGCGGGCGCAGATACGCAGTATTTT	TRBD2	few	TRBV10-2	TRBJ2-3
CSAGDRGHQETQYF	TGCAGTGCCGGTGACAGGGGACACCAAGAGACCCAGTACTTC	TRBD1	.	TRBV20-1	TRBJ2-5
CASQPPSGQGYEKLFF	TGTGCCAGCCAACCCCCTTCCGGACAGGGGTATGAAAAACTGTTTTTT	TRBD1	few	TRBV6-2/TRBV6-3	TRBJ1-4
CASRGGSQETQYF	TGTGCCAGCAGGGGGGGGTCCCAAGAGACCCAGTACTTC	TRBD2	few	TRBV5-4	TRBJ2-5
CASSLFGGRETQYF	TGTGCCAGCAGCTTGTTCGGGGGGCGAGAGACCCAGTACTTC	.	.	TRBV5-6	TRBJ2-5
CASSPSGGHPRETQYF	TGTGCCAGCAGCCCGAGCGGGGGGCATCCCAGGGAGACCCAGTACTTC	TRBD2	few	TRBV9	TRBJ2-5
CASSQEPTSGQTQYF	TGCGCCAGCAGCCAAGAGCCTACTAGCGGGCAGACCCAGTACTTC	TRBD2	.	TRBV4-1	TRBJ2-5
CASKQKPTTSTDTQYF	TGTGCCAGCAAACAAAAGCCGACTACAAGCACAGATACGCAGTATTTT	.	.	TRBV6-1	TRBJ2-3
CASSEDRATQYF	TGTGCCAGCAGTGAAGACAGGGCTACGCAGTATTTT	.	few	TRBV2	TRBJ2-3
CASSDSGGPGDTQYF	TGTGCCAGCAGTGACTCGGGGGGGCCTGGAGATACGCAGTATTTT	.	few	TRBV6-4	TRBJ2-3
CASSPHGQGTYEQYF	TGTGCCAGCAGCCCCCATGGACAGGGGACCTACGAGCAGTACTTC	TRBD1	.	TRBV9	TRBJ2-7
CASSQGLAPGNTIYF	TGCGCCAGCAGCCAAGGGCTTGCCCCCGGAAACACCATATATTTT	.	many	TRBV4-3	TRBJ1-3
CASSVPGSLRVLGGYTF	TGTGCCAGCAGCGTCCCCGGGAGCCTTCGAGTTTTGGGAGGCTACACCTTC	.	many	TRBV7-9	TRBJ1-2
CASSLGAGGYEQFF	TGTGCCAGCAGTTTAGGGGCAGGGGGCTATGAGCAGTTCTTC	TRBD1	few	TRBV12-3/TRBV12-4	TRBJ2-1
CASSERTDTGELFF	TGTGCCAGCAGCGAACGGACAGACACCGGGGAGCTGTTTTTT	.	.	TRBV9	TRBJ2-2
CAISESGGGGANVLTF	TGTGCCATCAGTGAGTCAGGAGGCGGTGGGGCCAACGTCCTGACTTTC	.	few	TRBV10-3	TRBJ2-6
CASSSTGTSAARQYF	TGTGCCAGCAGCTCTACCGGGACTAGCGCGGCCAGGCAGTACTTC	TRBD2	.	TRBV7-9	TRBJ2-5
CSARSRGVFQPQHF	TGCAGTGCTCGCAGTCGGGGCGTCTTCCAGCCCCAGCATTTT	.	.	TRBV20-1	TRBJ1-5
CASRGSWAGGQETQYF	TGCGCCAGCAGGGGTAGCTGGGCAGGGGGCCAAGAGACCCAGTACTTC	TRBD1	.	TRBV5-1	TRBJ2-5
CASSPTSGGPTDTQYF	TGTGCCAGCAGCCCCACTAGCGGGGGTCCCACAGATACGCAGTATTTT	TRBD2	few	TRBV27	TRBJ2-3
CASSSTGGTYGYTF	TGTGCCAGCAGCTCGACAGGGGGTACCTATGGCTACACCTTC	TRBD1	.	TRBV5-5	TRBJ1-2
CASSPRLTYNEQFF	TGTGCCAGCAGCCCAAGACTAACCTACAATGAGCAGTTCTTC	.	few	TRBV7-8	TRBJ2-1
CASSPEGHPTDTQYF	TGTGCCAGCTCGCCGGAGGGACACCCCACAGATACGCAGTATTTT	.	few	TRBV18	TRBJ2-3
CASSPQGLAGGSGEQFF	TGTGCCAGCAGTCCCCAGGGACTAGCGGGGGGAAGCGGTGAGCAGTTCTTC	TRBD2	few	TRBV6-4	TRBJ2-1
CSVEARGGSTKKLFF	TGCAGCGTTGAAGCCAGGGGGGGGAGTACTAAAAAACTGTTTTTT	TRBD1	.	TRBV29-1	TRBJ1-4
CASSLSSGGYNEQFF	TGTGCCAGCAGCTTGAGTAGCGGGGGCTACAATGAGCAGTTCTTC	TRBD2	many	TRBV7-6	TRBJ2-1
CASSLGASGVGETQYF	TGTGCCAGCAGCTTAGGGGCTAGCGGGGTCGGAGAGACCCAGTACTTC	TRBD2	few	TRBV11-3	TRBJ2-5